These 22 T cell receptor beta chains originate from one sample sequenced in a study of T cells in Graves' hyperthyroidism and ophthalmopathy. TCR beta CDR3 region amplification was performed from RNA transcripts. First-round RT-PCR of the TCR CDR3 relied on the HTBI primer set. TCRdb re-called the multiplex PCR reads with MiXCR, one entry per CDR3 protein. Seen here are about 420,000 distinct CDR3 sequences, less than 20% observed once, and the top ten hold about 14%. The sequenced sample was blood. The receptor set was obtained from a woman aged 18-35 years with Graves' hyperthyroidism.

The CDR3 is CASRPTGTNYGYTF. The CDR3 DNA sequence: TGTGCCAGCAGACCGACAGGAACTAACTATGGCTACACCTTC. V gene TRBV6-1 combines with J gene TRBJ1-2, with D possibly matching TRBD1 (6 bases). Trimming removed 6 bases at V and 0 bases at J, with 11 bases between. Germline V gene lookup returns CDR1 MNHNS and CDR2 SASEGT. The CDR3 covers 14 residues.

This clonotype was detected ten times or more. This chain uses TRBV5-1 with TRBJ1-2, with D uncertain. Trimming took 2 bases from V and 4 from J, leaving 9 bases between them. The germline gives CDR1 SGHRS, CDR2 YFSETQ. The CDR3 contains 13 residues. The CDR3 sequence is CASSLGNVYGYTF. The CDR3 DNA follows: TGCGCCAGCAGCTTAGGGAACGTCTATGGCTACACCTTC.

This clonotype was picked up many times. The chain recombines TRBV24-1 with TRBJ2-3; unclear D gene. Per germline, CDR1 KGHDR and CDR2 SFDVKD. The CDR3 extends over 15 amino acids. V was cut by 7 bases and J by 4 bases, with 17 bases left in between. For the CDR3, the DNA is TGTGCCACCAGCATGGACGGACGTCCCGCAGATACGCAGTATTTT. It encodes CATSMDGRPADTQYF.

Only a few counts were recorded for this clonotype. The chain has TRBV27 and TRBJ1-2, with 8 bases lining up with TRBD1. The germline V gene encodes CDR1 MNHEY and CDR2 SMNVEV (reference sequence). Trimming at V came to 5 bases and at J to 8 bases, leaving 7 bases not matched to a gene. This CDR3 region has 13 residues. The CDR3: CASSRWTGSGYTF. The CDR3 bases are TGTGCCAGCAGTCGATGGACAGGGAGCGGCTACACCTTC.

As concerns this clonotype: Since a much larger clone is just one base distant, this may be a read error. In this CDR3 the conserved last residue, phenylalanine or tryptophan, is missing, so a read error is likely. This chain joins TRBV6-1 and TRBJ1-3; a weak D match, TRBD1 (6 bases). The CDR3 length is 16 residues. In germline, CDR1 is MNHNS, CDR2 SASEGT. V lost 4 bases and J 4 bases, leaving 17 bases between the germline ends. The CDR3 sequence is CASSASGHLPGNTIYL. CDR3 DNA sequence: TGTGCCAGCAGTGCTTCGGGACACCTTCCGGGAAACACCATATATCTT.

The table lists this clonotype with many counts. CDR3 residues: CASSLVSGREAFF. The CDR3 region has the DNA TGCGCCAGCAGCTTGGTTTCAGGACGTGAAGCTTTCTTT. The chain is built from TRBV5-1 and TRBJ1-1; D is unclear. The CDR3 has 13 amino acids. The germline V gene encodes CDR1 SGHRS and CDR2 YFSETQ. Trimming pared 0 bases from V and 7 bases from J, leaving 10 bases between.

This sequence joins TRBV29-1 and TRBJ2-2; 8 bases map to TRBD2. Germline V gene lookup returns CDR1 SQVTM and CDR2 ANQGSEA. V dropped 7 bases and J dropped 8; count of bases not matched to a gene: 9. This CDR3 region has 13 residues. This CDR3 is CSAIGRAVGELFF. In DNA, the CDR3 is TGCAGCGCCATCGGGAGGGCGGTAGGGGAGCTGTTTTTT.

The sample holds one count of this clonotype. The junction differs from germline at one of its ends, possibly a read error. This chain joins TRBV29-1 and TRBJ1-2, with D unclear. Germline V gives CDR1 SQVTM, CDR2 ANQGSEA. This CDR3 is built from 11 residues. In DNA form, the CDR3 reads TGCAGCGTTGAAGACAGCTATGGCTACGCCTTC. Translated, it gives CSVEDSYGYAF.

V gene TRBV12-3 or TRBV12-4 combines with J gene TRBJ1-1, with D unclear. Trimming took off 0 bases at V and 1 base at J, with 15 bases between the two ends. The CDR3 runs 17 residues. The CDR3 DNA follows: TGTGCCAGCAGTTTAGCGAGTGGGTTCTGGCCGAACACTGAAGCTTTCTTT. It is translated as CASSLASGFWPNTEAFF.

This clonotype appeared many times. The chain employs TRBV7-9 and TRBJ1-1; D is unclear. Germline loops: CDR1 SEHNR, CDR2 FQNEAQ (reference sequence). Between the trimmed V and J ends, which lost 5 bases and 8 bases, there was a span of 12 bases. The CDR3 contains 12 residues. This CDR3 is CASSLRTVEAFF. The CDR3 DNA follows: TGTGCCAGCAGCCTTCGGACTGTCGAAGCTTTCTTT.

This clonotype was counted many times. The chain is built from TRBV2 and TRBJ1-3; tentatively, D is TRBD1 (5 bases). V lost 6 bases and J lost 3, with 6 bases in between. The germline V gene encodes CDR1 SNHLY and CDR2 FYNNEI. This CDR3 contains 12 residues. DNA of the CDR3: TGTGCCAGCAGAGGGGATGGAAACACCATATATTTT. Amino acid sequence: CASRGDGNTIYF.

This clonotype has a count of ten or more. V and J are TRBV7-2 and TRBJ1-1; possibly TRBD1 for D (6 bases). Trimming shortened V by 5 bases and J by 5 bases, and 15 bases separated the two germline ends. This CDR3 region has 14 residues. CDR1 and CDR2 (germline): SGHTA, FQGNSA. CDR3 sequence reads: CASSPRGMGTEAFF. CDR3 sequence (DNA): TGTGCCAGCAGCCCCAGGGGTATGGGTACTGAAGCTTTCTTT.

This clonotype was picked up many times. Written as DNA, the CDR3 is TGTGCCAGCAGCCAAGGCCCTCTAGCATGGGAGACCCAGTACTTC. Translated, it gives CASSQGPLAWETQYF. The chain links TRBV3-1 to TRBJ2-5, with D possibly TRBD2 on 5 matching bases. Between the trimmed V and J ends, which lost 1 base and 5 bases, there was a span of 14 bases. Germline lookup yields CDR1 LGHDT and CDR2 YNNKEL (reference sequence). This CDR3 spans 15 amino acids.

This clonotype was observed many times. The chain carries TRBV11-2 and TRBJ2-1; 9 nucleotides line up with TRBD1. V dropped 5 bases and J dropped 2; count of bases not matched to a gene: 7. There are 16 residues in the CDR3. Germline V gene sequence: CDR1 SGHAT, CDR2 FQNNGV. The CDR3 is CASSLGTGITYNEQFF. CDR3 coding DNA: TGTGCCAGCAGCCTTGGGACAGGGATCACCTACAATGAGCAGTTCTTC.

This clonotype turned up a few times. J is TRBJ2-2 and V is TRBV6-6; 7 nucleotides agree with TRBD1. This CDR3 spans 17 amino acids. V dropped 0 bases and J dropped 3; count of bases not matched to a gene: 7. Germline V gene data show CDR1 as MNHNY and CDR2 as SVGAGI (reference sequence). The CDR3 nucleotides are TGTGCCAGCAGTTACTCGTGGAGCGACAGGGACACCGGGGAGCTGTTTTTT. This translates into CASSYSWSDRDTGELFF.

Ten or more counts support this clonotype. The rearrangement uses TRBV12-3 or TRBV12-4 and TRBJ2-7; 7 positions match TRBD1. J was trimmed by 0 bases and V by 9 bases; bases with no gene match: 8. The CDR3 has 14 amino acids. This chain's CDR3 is CASAPGQSSYEQYF. The CDR3 region has the DNA TGTGCCAGTGCTCCGGGACAGTCCTCCTACGAGCAGTACTTC.

This clonotype was seen at least ten times. This chain uses TRBV13 with TRBJ2-7; 8 nucleotides line up with TRBD1. The V and J ends lost 4 bases and 6 bases, in that order; junction bases with no gene match: 8. Germline lookup yields CDR1 PRHDT and CDR2 FYEKMQ (reference sequence). The CDR3 sequence is 14 residues long. This CDR3 reads CASSYTGTGREQYF. The CDR3 DNA reads TGTGCCAGCAGCTACACCGGGACAGGTCGCGAGCAGTACTTC.

The sample holds many counts of this clonotype. This chain connects TRBV20-1 to TRBJ2-1; weak D call: TRBD2 (5 bases). CDR3 length: 15 amino acids. Germline-derived CDR1 and CDR2 are DFQATT and SNEGSKA (reference sequence). Trimming cost V 3 bases and J 6 bases, with 18 bases left between them. DNA of the CDR3: TGCAGTGCTAGGGCTCGAGCGGATCGCTTCAATGAGCAGTTCTTC. It yields the protein CSARARADRFNEQFF.

V is TRBV7-6 and J is TRBJ2-7, with 12 bases lining up with TRBD1. The CDR3 has 16 amino acids. Germline-derived CDR1 and CDR2 are SGHVS and FNYEAQ. The V and J ends lost 2 bases and 7 bases, in that order; junction bases with no gene match: 9. The CDR3, as DNA: TGTGCCAGCAGCTTATACGGGGGACAGGGGGCGCGTGAGCAGTACTTC. It codes for CASSLYGGQGAREQYF.

This clonotype was counted between two and nine times. The V gene is TRBV4-3, the J gene TRBJ1-6; D remains ambiguous. The germline V gene has CDR1 LGHNA and CDR2 YSLEER. The CDR3 runs to 16 residues. The V and J ends lost 3 bases and 7 bases respectively, with 16 bases between them. In DNA, the CDR3 is TGCGCCAGCAGCCAGGGCGTGGAACGGCCAAATTCACCCCTCCACTTT. As protein: CASSQGVERPNSPLHF.

This clonotype was seen at least ten times. The CDR3 DNA reads TGCAGTGCCCGGGGGAGCGGGACCCGGAGCTCCTACGAGCAGTACTTC. Protein sequence: CSARGSGTRSSYEQYF. The chain joins TRBV20-1 to TRBJ2-7; 7 bases agree with TRBD2. Per germline, CDR1 DFQATT and CDR2 SNEGSKA (reference sequence). V lost 6 bases, J lost 0 bases, and 14 bases stayed unmatched. This CDR3 spans 16 amino acids.

To note about this clonotype: A read error is possible here, since a much larger clone lies one base away. Since the CDR3 does not end with the conserved phenylalanine or tryptophan, this likely comes from a read error. V gene TRBV27 combines with J gene TRBJ2-2; 8 nucleotides align to TRBD1. The germline CDR1 and CDR2 sequences are MNHEY and SMNVEV (reference sequence). This CDR3 is 15 amino acids long. Trimming removed 6 bases from V and 1 base from J; junction bases left unmatched: 4. The CDR3 DNA reads TGTGCCAGCAGCCACGGACAGGGGAACACCGGGGAGCTGTTTCTT. Protein sequence: CASSHGQGNTGELFL.